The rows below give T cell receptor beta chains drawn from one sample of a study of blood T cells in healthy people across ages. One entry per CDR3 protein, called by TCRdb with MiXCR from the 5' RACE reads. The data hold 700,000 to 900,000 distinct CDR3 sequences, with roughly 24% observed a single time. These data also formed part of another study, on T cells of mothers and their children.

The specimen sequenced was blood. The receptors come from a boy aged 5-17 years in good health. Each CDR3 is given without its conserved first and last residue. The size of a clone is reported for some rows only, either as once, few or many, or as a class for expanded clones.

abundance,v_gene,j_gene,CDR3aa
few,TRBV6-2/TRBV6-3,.,ASSYGQDPIRGQY
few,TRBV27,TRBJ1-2,ASSPTGLLFGYT
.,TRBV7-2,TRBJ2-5,ASSPRRGVETQY
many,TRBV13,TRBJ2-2,ASSFNGLGGGGELF
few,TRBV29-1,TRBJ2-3,SHTEGEDTQY
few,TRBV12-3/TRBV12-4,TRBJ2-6,ASSLRVSGANVLT
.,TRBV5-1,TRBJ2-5,ASSFYGIQETQY
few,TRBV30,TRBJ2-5,AWSVWKKGVETQY
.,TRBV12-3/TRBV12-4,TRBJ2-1,ASSPTAGDREQF
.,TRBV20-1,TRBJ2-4,SAPRRGVTLAKNIQY
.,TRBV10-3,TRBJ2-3,AISEAGVNRDTQY
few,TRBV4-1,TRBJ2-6,ASSQDLQAGLSGANVLT
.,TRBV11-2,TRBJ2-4,ASSPITRDIQY
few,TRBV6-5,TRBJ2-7,ASSFLPGLAIFEQY
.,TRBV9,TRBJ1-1,ASSVGAARNMNTEAF
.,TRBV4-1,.,ASSQDPSGVYEQY
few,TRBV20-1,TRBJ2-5,SAVSEAGQTQY
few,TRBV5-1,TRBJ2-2,ASSLASQGNTGELF
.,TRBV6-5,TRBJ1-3,ASSGTGPSGNTIY
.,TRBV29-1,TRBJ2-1,SVVSLGSISYNEQF
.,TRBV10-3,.,AISEGGFYEQY
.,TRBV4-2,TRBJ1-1,ASSRGLQYNTEAF
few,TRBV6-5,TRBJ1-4,ASSPRTHGGEKLF
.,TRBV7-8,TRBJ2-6,ASMPGPDLPGANVLT
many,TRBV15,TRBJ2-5,ATSRGGSGGQETQY
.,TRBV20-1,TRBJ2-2,SARDIKRLDTGELF
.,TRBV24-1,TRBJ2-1,ATSDSGGGAPNEQF